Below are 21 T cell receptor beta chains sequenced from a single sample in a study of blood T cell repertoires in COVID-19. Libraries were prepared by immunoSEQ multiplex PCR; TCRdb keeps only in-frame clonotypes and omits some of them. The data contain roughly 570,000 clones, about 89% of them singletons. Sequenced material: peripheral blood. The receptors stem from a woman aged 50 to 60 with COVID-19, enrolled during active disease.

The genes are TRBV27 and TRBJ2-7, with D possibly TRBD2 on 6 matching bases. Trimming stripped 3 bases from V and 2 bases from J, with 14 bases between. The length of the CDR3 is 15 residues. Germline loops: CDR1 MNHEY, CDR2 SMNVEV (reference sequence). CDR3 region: CASSFVGGTPYEQYF. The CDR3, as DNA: TGTGCCAGCAGTTTTGTCGGGGGAACCCCCTACGAGCAGTACTTC.

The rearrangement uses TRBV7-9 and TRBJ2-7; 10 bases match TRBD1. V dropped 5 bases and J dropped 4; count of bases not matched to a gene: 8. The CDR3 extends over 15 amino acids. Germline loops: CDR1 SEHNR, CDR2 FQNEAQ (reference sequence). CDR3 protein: CASSVPGTGEYEQYF. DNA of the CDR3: TGTGCCAGCAGCGTTCCCGGGACAGGGGAGTACGAGCAGTACTTC.

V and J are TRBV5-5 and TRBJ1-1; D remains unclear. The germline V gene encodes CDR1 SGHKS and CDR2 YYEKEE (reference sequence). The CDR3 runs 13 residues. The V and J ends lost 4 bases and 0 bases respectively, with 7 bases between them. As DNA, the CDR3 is TGTGCCAGCAGCCTGGGTATGAACACTGAAGCTTTCTTT. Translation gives CASSLGMNTEAFF.

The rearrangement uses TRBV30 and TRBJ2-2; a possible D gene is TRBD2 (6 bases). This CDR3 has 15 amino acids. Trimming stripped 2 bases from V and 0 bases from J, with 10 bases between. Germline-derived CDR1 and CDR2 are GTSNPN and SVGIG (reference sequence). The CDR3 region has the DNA TGTGCCTGGAGTTTGGGGACTTCGAACACCGGGGAGCTGTTTTTT. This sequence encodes CAWSLGTSNTGELFF.

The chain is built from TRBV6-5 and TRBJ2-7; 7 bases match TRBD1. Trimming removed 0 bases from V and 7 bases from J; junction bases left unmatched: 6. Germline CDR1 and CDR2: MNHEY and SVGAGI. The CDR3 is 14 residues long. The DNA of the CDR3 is TGTGCCAGCAGTTACTCGACAGGGTGGGGTGAGCAGTACTTC. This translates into CASSYSTGWGEQYF.

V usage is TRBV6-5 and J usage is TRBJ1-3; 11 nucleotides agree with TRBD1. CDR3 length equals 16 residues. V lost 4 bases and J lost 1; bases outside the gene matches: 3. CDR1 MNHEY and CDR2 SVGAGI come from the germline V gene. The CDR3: CASSWDRGLSGNTIYF. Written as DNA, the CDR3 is TGTGCCAGCAGTTGGGACAGGGGGTTATCTGGAAACACCATATATTTT.

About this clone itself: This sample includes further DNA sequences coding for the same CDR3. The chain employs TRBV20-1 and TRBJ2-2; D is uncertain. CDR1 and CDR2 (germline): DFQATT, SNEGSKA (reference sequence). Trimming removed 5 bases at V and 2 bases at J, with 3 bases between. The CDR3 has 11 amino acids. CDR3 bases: TGCAGTGCTCTAAACACCGGGGAGCTGTTTTTT. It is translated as CSALNTGELFF.

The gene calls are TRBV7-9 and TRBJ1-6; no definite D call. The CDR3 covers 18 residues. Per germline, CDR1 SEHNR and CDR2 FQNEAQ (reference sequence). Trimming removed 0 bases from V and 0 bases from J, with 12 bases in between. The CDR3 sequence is CASSLAVGQSSYNSPLHF. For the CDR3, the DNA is TGTGCCAGCAGCTTAGCGGTCGGTCAAAGCTCCTATAATTCACCCCTCCACTTT. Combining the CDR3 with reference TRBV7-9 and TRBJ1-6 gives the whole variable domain DTGVSQNPRHKITKRGQNVTFRCDPISEHNRLYWYRQTLGQGPEFLTYFQNEAQLEKSRLLSDRFSAERPKGSFSTLEIQRTEQGDSAMYLCASSLAVGQSSYNSPLHFGNGTRLTVT.

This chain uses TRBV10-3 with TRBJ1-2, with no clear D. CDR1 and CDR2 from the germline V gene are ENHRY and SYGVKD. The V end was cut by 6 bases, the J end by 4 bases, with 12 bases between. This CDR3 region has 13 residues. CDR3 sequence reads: CAIRGGPRYGYTF. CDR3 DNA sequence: TGTGCCATCAGGGGAGGACCCCGCTATGGCTACACCTTC.

The CDR3, as DNA: TGCGCCAGCAGCTTGGTGGGCAGGGCTGGAAACACCATATATTTT. This sequence encodes CASSLVGRAGNTIYF. The chain is built from TRBV5-1 and TRBJ1-3; perhaps TRBD1 as D (5 bases). V was clipped by 0 bases and J by 2 bases, with 9 bases between them. CDR3 length: 15 residues. Germline CDR1 is SGHRS and CDR2 is YFSETQ.

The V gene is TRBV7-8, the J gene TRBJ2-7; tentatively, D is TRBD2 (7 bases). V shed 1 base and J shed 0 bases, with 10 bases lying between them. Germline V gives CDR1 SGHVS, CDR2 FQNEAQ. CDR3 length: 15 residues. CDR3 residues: CASSLGGGLSYEQYF. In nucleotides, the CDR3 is TGTGCCAGCAGCTTAGGGGGGGGCCTCTCCTACGAGCAGTACTTC. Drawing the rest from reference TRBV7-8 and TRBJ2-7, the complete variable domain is GAGVSQSPRYKVAKRGQDVALRCDPISGHVSLFWYQQALGQGPEFLTYFQNEAQLDKSGLPSDRFFAERPEGSVSTLKIQRTQQEDSAVYLCASSLGGGLSYEQYFGPGTRLTVT.

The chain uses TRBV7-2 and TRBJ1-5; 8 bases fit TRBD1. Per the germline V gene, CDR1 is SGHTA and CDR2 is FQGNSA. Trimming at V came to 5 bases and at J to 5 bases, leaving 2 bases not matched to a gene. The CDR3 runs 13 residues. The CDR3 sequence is CASSEDRDQPQHF. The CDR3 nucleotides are TGTGCCAGCAGCGAGGACAGGGATCAGCCCCAGCATTTT. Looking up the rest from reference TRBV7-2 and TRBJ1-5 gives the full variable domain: GAGVSQSPSNKVTEKGKDVELRCDPISGHTALYWYRQSLGQGLEFLIYFQGNSAPDKSGLPSDRFSAERTGGSVSTLTIQRTQQEDSAVYLCASSEDRDQPQHFGDGTRLSIL.

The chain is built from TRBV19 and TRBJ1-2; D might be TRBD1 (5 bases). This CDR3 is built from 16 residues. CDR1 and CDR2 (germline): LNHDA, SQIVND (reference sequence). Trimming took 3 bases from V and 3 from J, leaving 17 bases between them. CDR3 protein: CASSIPLRGKDYGYTF. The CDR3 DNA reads TGTGCCAGTAGTATTCCCCTCCGGGGGAAGGACTATGGCTACACCTTC.

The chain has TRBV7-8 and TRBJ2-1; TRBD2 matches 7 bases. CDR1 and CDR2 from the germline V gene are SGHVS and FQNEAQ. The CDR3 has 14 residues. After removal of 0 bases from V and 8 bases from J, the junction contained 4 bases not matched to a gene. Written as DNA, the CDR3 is TGTGCCAGCAGCTTAGCGTGGGCGGGGGATGAGCAGTTCTTC. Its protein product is CASSLAWAGDEQFF.

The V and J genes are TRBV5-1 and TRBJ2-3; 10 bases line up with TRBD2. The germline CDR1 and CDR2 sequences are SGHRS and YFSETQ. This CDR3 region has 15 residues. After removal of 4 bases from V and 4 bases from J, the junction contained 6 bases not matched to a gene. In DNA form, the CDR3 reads TGCGCCAGCAGCGCCGGGACTAGCGAGTCAGATACGCAGTATTTT. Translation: CASSAGTSESDTQYF.

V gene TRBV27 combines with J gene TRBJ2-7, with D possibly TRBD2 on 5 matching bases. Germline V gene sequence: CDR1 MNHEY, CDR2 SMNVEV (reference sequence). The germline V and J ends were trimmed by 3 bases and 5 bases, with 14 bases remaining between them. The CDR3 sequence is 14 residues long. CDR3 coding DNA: TGTGCCAGCAGTTTTCTAGGGAGAGAAGACGAGCAGTACTTC. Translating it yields CASSFLGREDEQYF.

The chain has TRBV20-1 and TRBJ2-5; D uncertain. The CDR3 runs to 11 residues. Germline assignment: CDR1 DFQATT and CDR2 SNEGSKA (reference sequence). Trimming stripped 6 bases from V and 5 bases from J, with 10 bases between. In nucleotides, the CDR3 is TGCAGTGCCGTTAGGCGGGAGACCCAGTACTTC. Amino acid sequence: CSAVRRETQYF.

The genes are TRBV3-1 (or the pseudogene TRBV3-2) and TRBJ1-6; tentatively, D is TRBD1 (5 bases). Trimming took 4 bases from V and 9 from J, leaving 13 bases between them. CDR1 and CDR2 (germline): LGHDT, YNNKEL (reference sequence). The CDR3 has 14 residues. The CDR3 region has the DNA TGTGCCAGCAGCCCGGGCAGGGCTGCTTCACCCCTCCACTTT. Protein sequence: CASSPGRAASPLHF.

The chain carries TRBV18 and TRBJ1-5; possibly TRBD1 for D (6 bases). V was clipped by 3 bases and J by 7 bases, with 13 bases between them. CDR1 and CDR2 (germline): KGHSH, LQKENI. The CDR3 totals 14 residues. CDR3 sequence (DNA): TGTGCCAGCTCACCCCCAGGGGAAGGGCAGCCCCAGCATTTT. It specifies CASSPPGEGQPQHF.

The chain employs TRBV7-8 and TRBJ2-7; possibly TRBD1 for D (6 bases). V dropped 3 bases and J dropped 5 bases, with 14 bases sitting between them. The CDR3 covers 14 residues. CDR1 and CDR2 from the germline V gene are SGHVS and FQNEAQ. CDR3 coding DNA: TGTGCCAGCAGCTTTCCCCAGGGGTTCAACGAGCAGTACTTC. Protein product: CASSFPQGFNEQYF.

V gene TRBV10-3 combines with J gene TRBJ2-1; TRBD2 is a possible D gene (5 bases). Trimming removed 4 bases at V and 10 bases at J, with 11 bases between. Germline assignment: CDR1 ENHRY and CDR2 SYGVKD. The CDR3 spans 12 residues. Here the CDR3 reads CAISVDGGEQFF. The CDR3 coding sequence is TGTGCCATCAGTGTAGACGGCGGGGAGCAGTTCTTC.